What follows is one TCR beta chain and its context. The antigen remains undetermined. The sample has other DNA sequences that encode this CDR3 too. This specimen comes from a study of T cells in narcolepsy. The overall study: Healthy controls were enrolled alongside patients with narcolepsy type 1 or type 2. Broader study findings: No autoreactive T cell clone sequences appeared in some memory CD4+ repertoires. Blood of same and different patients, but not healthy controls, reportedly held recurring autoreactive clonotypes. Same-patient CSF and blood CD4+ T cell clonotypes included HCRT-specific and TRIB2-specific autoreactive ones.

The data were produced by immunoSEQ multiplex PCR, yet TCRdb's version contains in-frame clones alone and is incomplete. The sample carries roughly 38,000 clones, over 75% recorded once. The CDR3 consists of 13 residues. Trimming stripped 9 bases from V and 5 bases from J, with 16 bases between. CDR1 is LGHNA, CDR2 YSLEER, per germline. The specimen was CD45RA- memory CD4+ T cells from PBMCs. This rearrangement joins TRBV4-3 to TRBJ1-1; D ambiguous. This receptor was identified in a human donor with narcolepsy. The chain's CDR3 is CASSQLPGTEAFF. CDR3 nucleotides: TGCGCCAGTAGTCAACTTCCGGGGACTGAAGCTTTCTTT.